This record looks at one TCR beta chain sequence and its context. The data derive from a study of blood T cell repertoires in COVID-19. For the study at large: Acute and convalescent COVID-19 specimens originated in the United States, Italy and Spain.

The V and J ends lost 4 bases and 0 bases, in that order; junction bases with no gene match: 2. Germline V lookup: CDR1 SGHVS, CDR2 FQNEAQ. This CDR3 region has 14 residues. Under the authors' procedure: Amplified reference gene primers provided the basis for estimating nucleated cell counts. Sequenced by immunoSEQ multiplex PCR; TCRdb stores in-frame clones only, minus some. Clone size and the V and J calls come from that table; the DNA yielded D and trimming. Of 100,000 or so clones in the sample, around 90% were seen once. Sequencing was performed on peripheral blood. The source is a woman aged 55-69 years with acute or convalescent COVID-19. V gene TRBV7-8 combines with J gene TRBJ1-1; 7 bases match TRBD1. The CDR3 DNA reads as TGTGCCAGCAGCTCGGGACAGCTGAACACTGAAGCTTTCTTT. Translating gives CASSSGQLNTEAFF.